This T cell receptor beta chain stems from a study of cytomegalovirus exposure and HLA in healthy donors. Sequencing used immunoSEQ multiplex PCR; TCRdb keeps in-frame clones, though not all of them. The table has approximately 110,000 clones, around 94% seen once. The germline CDR1 and CDR2 sequences are SSHAT and FNYEAQ (reference sequence). This CDR3 has 14 residues. This clone is a singleton in its sample. The germline gene is not matched at one end of the junction; a read error may be the cause. This clonotype was sampled from a woman under 30 in good health and CMV-seronegative. Sequencing was done on a sample of PBMCs. This chain connects TRBV7-7 to TRBJ2-7; D is perhaps TRBD1 (5 bases). CDR3 in DNA: TGTGCTAGCAGGGATCATGGAGAATCCTACGAGCAGTACTTC. Translation gives CASRDHGESYEQYF.